This is a list of T cell receptor beta chains from one sample in a study of shared clonotypes between healthy human individuals. Measured with immunoSEQ multiplex PCR; TCRdb has only the in-frame clones, and not every one. The table has approximately 320,000 clones, around 67% seen once. Input material: memory CD4+ T cells sorted from blood. These receptors were collected from a man between 25 and 39 years old in good health. Each CDR3 is given without its conserved first and last residue.

>TRBV6-1|TRBJ1-4
ASSAGSGEKLF
>TRBV28|TRBJ1-5
ASTHEMGKGQPQH
>TRBV7-2|TRBJ2-7
ASSLGSGSLGEQY
>TRBV11-2|TRBJ2-1
ASSLAGTPYNEQF
>TRBV5-1|TRBJ2-7
ASSPDLLVREQY
>TRBV13|TRBJ2-1
ASSYPRGAYNEQF
>TRBV28|TRBJ1-5
ASSSGQGNQPQH
>TRBV7-6|TRBJ2-2
ASSSGANTGELF
>TRBV27|TRBJ1-4
ASRAAGEFEKLF
>TRBV28|TRBJ2-2
ASSKGGGGTGELF
>TRBV6-5|TRBJ2-7
ASSIGTGYEQY
>TRBV27|TRBJ2-3
ASARAASGTSTDTQY
>TRBV6-5|TRBJ1-2
ASSYGTRRGGYT
>TRBV29-1|TRBJ1-1
SAAVQNTEAF
>TRBV2|TRBJ2-3
ASSVMPYGTDTQY
>TRBV5-1|TRBJ2-1
ASSLGGAAANEQF
>TRBV6-1|TRBJ1-1
ASRTGWGTEAF
>TRBV9|TRBJ2-2
ASSARTSGRGSGELF
>TRBV19|TRBJ2-5
ASSIGASGHVEETQY
>TRBV7-8|TRBJ1-4
ASSFFWGAAGNEKLF
>TRBV5-1|TRBJ2-5
ASSLAGAGETQY
>TRBV6-5|TRBJ2-7
ASSYSGWSGGYEQY
>TRBV6-5|TRBJ2-3
ASSSSGGTRY
>TRBV25-1|TRBJ1-1
ASSDTTGLDYSEAF
>TRBV5-1|TRBJ1-4
ASSLPSNEKLF
>TRBV7-9|TRBJ2-5
ASSSMGLAGAGETQY
>TRBV5-1|TRBJ2-5
ASSAVSETQY
>TRBV19|TRBJ2-3
ASSIGQATDTQY
>TRBV5-4|TRBJ1-1
ASSTTGKNTEAF
>TRBV9|TRBJ2-2
ASSVADFGTGELF
>TRBV5-4|TRBJ2-5
ASSPDRGQETQY
>TRBV11-2|TRBJ2-3
ASRATLRTTDTQY
>TRBV19|TRBJ2-1
ASSRQGVRNEQF
>TRBV5-1|TRBJ2-3
ASGDGATDTQY
>TRBV6-1|TRBJ1-4
ASSELEGANEKLF
>TRBV11-3|TRBJ2-1
ASSSQSGASYNEQF
>TRBV19|TRBJ2-6
ASRWDRGFSGANVLT
>TRBV28|TRBJ2-3
ASSPGTSGRHSTDTQY
>TRBV6-5|TRBJ1-2
ASRNGGTGSGYT
>TRBV28|TRBJ2-3
ASSSTDRGRLDTQY
>TRBV28|TRBJ1-4
ASSEVVEKLF
>TRBV5-1|TRBJ2-5
ASSYDQETQY
>TRBV28|TRBJ2-1
ASSPHDSPGRAMGQF
>TRBV19|TRBJ2-2
ASSTATSAGELF
>TRBV4-1|TRBJ2-3
ASSQDPHSAGGADTQY
>TRBV9|TRBJ2-2
ASSRLPSNTGELF
>TRBV19|TRBJ1-3
ASSPHVDPGNTIY
>TRBV7-6|TRBJ1-1
ASSFSQGRGTEAF
>TRBV19|TRBJ1-1
ASSIRGSTNTEAF
>TRBV5-4|TRBJ2-1
ASSLDPSDEQF
>TRBV9|TRBJ2-2
ASSVYGTGELF
>TRBV28|TRBJ2-7
ASRSGVYEQY